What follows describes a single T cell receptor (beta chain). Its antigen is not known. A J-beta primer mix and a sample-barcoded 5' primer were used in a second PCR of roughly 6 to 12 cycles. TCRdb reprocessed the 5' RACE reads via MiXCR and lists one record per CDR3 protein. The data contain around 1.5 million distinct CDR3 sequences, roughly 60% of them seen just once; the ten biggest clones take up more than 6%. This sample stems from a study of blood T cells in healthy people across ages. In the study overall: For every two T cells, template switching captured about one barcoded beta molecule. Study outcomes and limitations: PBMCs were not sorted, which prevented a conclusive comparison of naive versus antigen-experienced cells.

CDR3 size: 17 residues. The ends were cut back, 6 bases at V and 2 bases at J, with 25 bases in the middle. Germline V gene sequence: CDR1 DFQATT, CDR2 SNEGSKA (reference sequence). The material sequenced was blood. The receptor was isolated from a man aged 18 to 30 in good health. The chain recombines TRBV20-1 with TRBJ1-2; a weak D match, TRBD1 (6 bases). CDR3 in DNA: TGCAGTGCGCAGCCCTTCCTAGGGGGAATGGACAACTATGGCTACACCTTC. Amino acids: CSAQPFLGGMDNYGYTF.